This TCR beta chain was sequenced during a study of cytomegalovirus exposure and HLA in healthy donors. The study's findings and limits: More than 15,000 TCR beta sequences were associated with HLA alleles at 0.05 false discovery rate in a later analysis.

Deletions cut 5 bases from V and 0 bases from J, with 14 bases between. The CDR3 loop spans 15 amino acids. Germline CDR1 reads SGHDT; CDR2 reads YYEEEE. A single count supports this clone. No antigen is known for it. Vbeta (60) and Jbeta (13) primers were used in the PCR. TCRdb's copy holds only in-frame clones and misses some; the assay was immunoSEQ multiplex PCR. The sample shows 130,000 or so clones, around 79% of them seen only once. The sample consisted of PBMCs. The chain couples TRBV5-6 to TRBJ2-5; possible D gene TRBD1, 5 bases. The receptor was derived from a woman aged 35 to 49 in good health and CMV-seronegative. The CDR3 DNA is TGTGCCAGCAGGTTGAGGACACAGGACCAAGAGACCCAGTACTTC. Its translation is CASRLRTQDQETQYF.